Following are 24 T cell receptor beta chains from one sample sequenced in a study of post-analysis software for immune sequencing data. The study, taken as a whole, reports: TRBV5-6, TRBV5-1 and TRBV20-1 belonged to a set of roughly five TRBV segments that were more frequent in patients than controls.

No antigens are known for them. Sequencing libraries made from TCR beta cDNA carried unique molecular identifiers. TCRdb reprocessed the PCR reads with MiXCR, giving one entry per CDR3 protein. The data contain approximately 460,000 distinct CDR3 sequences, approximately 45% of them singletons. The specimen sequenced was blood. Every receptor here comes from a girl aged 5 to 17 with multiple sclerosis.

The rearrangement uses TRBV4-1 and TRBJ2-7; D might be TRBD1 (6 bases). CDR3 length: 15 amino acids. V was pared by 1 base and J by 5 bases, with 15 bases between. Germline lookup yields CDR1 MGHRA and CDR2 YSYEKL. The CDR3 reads CASSQAHDRYNEQYF. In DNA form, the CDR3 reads TGCGCCAGCAGCCAAGCACACGACAGGTACAACGAGCAGTACTTC.

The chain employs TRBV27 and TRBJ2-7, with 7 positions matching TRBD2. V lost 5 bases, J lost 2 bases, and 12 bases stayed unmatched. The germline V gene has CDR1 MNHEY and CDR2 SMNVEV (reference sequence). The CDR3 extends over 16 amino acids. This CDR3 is CASSTIPGLEPYEQYF. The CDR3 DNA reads TGTGCCAGCAGTACTATCCCCGGACTAGAGCCCTACGAGCAGTACTTC.

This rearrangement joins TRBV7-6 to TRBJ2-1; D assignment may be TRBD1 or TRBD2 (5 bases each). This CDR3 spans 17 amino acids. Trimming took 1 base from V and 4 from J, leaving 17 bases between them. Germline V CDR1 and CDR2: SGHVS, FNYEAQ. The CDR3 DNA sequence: TGTGCCAGCAGCTTAGGAGTTGGGGCTAGCAGGTACAATGAGCAGTTCTTC. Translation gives CASSLGVGASRYNEQFF.

CDR3 coding DNA: TGTGCCAGCAGCCAGCCCCCGGGACTAGCGGGAACCAGATCCTACAATGAGCAGTACTTC. Translation: CASSQPPGLAGTRSYNEQYF. The V and J genes are TRBV9 and TRBJ2-7, with 13 bases aligning to TRBD2. Looked up from germline, CDR1 is SGDLS and CDR2 is YYNGEE. CDR3 length: 20 residues. J was trimmed by 7 bases and V by 4 bases; bases with no gene match: 23.

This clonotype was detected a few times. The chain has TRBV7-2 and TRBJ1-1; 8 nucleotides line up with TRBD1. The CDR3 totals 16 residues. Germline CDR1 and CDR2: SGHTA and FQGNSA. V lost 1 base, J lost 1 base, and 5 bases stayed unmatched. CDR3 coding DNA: TGTGCCAGCAGCTTAGAATACAGGGGGAGGAACACTGAAGCTTTCTTT. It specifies CASSLEYRGRNTEAFF.

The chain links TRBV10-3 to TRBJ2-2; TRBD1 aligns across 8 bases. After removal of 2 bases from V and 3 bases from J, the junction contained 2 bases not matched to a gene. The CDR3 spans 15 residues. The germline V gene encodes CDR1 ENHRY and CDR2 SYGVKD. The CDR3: CAISEQGADTGELFF. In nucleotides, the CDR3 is TGTGCCATCAGTGAGCAGGGGGCGGACACCGGGGAGCTGTTTTTT.

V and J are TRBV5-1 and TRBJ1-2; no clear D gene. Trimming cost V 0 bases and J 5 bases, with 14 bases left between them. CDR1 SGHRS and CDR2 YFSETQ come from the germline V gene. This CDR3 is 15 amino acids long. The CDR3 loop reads CASSLAGRTPYGYTF. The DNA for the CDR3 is TGCGCCAGCAGCTTGGCAGGCAGGACGCCGTATGGCTACACCTTC.

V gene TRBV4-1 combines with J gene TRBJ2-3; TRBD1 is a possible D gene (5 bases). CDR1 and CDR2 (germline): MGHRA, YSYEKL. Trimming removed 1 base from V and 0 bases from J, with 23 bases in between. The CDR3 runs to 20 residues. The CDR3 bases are TGCGCCAGCAGCCAAGTCCCCAGGACCAAATTGGACACTAGCACAGATACGCAGTATTTT. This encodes CASSQVPRTKLDTSTDTQYF.

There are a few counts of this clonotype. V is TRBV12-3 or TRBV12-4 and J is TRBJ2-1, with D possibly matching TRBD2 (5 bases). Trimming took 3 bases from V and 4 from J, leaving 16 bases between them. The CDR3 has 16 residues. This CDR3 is CASSFREANTYNEQFF. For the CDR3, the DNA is TGTGCCAGCAGTTTCCGGGAAGCGAACACATACAATGAGCAGTTCTTC.

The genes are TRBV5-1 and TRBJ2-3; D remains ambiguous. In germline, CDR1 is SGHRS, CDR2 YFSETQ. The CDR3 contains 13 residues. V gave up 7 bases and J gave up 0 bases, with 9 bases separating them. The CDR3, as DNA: TGCGCCAGCGCGGACGGAAGCACAGATACGCAGTATTTT. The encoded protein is CASADGSTDTQYF.

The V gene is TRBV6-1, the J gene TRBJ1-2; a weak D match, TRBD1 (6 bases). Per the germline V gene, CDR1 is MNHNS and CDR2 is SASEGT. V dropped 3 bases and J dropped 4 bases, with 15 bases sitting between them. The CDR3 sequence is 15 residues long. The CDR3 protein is CASSDSYRDVYGYTF. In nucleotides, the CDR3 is TGTGCCAGCAGTGACTCCTACAGGGATGTCTATGGCTACACCTTC.

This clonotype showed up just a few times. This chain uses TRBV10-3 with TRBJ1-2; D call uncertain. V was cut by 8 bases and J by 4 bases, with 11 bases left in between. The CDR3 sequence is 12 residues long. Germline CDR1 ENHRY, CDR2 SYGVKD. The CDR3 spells CAILSSLYGYTF. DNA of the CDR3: TGTGCCATCCTCTCGTCTCTCTATGGCTACACCTTC.

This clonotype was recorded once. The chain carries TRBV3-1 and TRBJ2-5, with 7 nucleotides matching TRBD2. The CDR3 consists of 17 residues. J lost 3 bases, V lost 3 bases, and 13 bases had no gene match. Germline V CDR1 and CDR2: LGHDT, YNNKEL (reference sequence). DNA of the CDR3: TGTGCCAGCAGCCAGCCACTAGGTCTAGCGGAGGAAGAGACCCAGTACTTC. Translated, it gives CASSQPLGLAEEETQYF.

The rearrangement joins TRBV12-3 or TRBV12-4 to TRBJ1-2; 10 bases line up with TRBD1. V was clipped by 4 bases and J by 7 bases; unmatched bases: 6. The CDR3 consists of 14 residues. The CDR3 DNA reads TGTGCCAGCAGTTCGGACAGGGGGAAACGTGGCTACACCTTC. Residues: CASSSDRGKRGYTF.

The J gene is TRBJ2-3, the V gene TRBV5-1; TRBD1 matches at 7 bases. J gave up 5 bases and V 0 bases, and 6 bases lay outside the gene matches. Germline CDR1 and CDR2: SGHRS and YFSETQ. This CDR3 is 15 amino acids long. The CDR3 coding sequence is TGCGCCAGCAGCTTGGACAGGGGCGATGAAGATACGCAGTATTTT. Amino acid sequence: CASSLDRGDEDTQYF.

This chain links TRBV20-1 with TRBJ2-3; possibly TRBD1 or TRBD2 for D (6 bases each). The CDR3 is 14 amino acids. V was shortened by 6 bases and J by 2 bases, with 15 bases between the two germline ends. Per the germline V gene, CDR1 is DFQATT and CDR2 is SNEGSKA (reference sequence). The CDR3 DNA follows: TGCAGTGCCCCGGAGAGGGGGGTCACAGATACGCAGTATTTT. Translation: CSAPERGVTDTQYF.

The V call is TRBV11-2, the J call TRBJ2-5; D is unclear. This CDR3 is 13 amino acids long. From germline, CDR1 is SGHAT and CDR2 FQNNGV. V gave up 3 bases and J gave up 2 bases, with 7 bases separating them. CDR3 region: CASSFQEQETQYF. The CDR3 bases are TGTGCCAGCAGCTTCCAGGAACAAGAGACCCAGTACTTC. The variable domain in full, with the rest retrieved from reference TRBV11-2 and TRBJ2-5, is EAGVAQSPRYKIIEKRQSVAFWCNPISGHATLYWYQQILGQGPKLLIQFQNNGVVDDSQLPKDRFSAERLKGVDSTLKIQPAKLEDSAVYLCASSFQEQETQYFGPGTRLLVL.

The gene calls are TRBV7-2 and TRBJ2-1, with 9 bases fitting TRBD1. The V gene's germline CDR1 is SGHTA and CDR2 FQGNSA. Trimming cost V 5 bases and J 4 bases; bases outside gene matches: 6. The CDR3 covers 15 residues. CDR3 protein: CASSQTGGKYNEQFF. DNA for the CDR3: TGTGCCAGCAGCCAGACAGGGGGGAAATACAATGAGCAGTTCTTC. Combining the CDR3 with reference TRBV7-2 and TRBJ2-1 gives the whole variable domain GAGVSQSPSNKVTEKGKDVELRCDPISGHTALYWYRQSLGQGLEFLIYFQGNSAPDKSGLPSDRFSAERTGGSVSTLTIQRTQQEDSAVYLCASSQTGGKYNEQFFGPGTRLTVL.

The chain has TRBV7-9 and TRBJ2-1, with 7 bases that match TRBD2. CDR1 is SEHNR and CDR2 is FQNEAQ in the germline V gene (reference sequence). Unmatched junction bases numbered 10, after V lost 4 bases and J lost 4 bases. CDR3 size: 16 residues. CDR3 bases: TGTGCCAGCAGCTCCAGACTAGCAGGAGTATACAATGAGCAGTTCTTC. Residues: CASSSRLAGVYNEQFF. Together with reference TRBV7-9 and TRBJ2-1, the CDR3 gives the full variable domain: DTGVSQNPRHKITKRGQNVTFRCDPISEHNRLYWYRQTLGQGPEFLTYFQNEAQLEKSRLLSDRFSAERPKGSFSTLEIQRTEQGDSAMYLCASSSRLAGVYNEQFFGPGTRLTVL.

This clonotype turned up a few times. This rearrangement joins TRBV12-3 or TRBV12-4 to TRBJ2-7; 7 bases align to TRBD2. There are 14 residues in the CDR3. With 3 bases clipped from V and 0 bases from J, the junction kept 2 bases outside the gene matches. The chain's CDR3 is CASSFREGSYEQYF. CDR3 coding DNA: TGTGCCAGCAGTTTCAGGGAGGGCTCCTACGAGCAGTACTTC.

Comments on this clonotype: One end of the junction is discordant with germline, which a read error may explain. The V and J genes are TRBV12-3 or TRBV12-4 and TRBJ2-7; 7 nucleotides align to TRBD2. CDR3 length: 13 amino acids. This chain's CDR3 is CAGSPSGSYEQYF. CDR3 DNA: TGTGCCGGCAGTCCTAGCGGCTCCTACGAGCAGTACTTC.

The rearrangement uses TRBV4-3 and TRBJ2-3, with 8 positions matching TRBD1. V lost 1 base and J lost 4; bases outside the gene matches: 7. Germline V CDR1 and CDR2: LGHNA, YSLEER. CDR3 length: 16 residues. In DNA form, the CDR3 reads TGCGCCAGCAGCCAAGGCCTTTCGACAGGGGCAGATACGCAGTATTTT. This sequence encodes CASSQGLSTGADTQYF.

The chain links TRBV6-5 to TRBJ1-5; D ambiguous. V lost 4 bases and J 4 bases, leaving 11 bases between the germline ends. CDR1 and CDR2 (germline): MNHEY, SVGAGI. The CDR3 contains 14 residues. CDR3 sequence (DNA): TGTGCCAGCAGTTCTCGCTTGGTTAATCAGCCCCAGCATTTT. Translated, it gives CASSSRLVNQPQHF.

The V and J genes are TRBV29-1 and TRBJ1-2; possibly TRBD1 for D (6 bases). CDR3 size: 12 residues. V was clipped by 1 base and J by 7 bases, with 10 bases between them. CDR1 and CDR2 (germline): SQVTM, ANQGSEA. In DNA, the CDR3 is TGCAGCGTTGAAGCACAGGGAACTGGCTACACCTTC. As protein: CSVEAQGTGYTF.